Listed here are 4 T cell receptor beta chains from one sample, sequenced in a study of identifying expanded T cells in peripheral blood. The table came from immunoSEQ multiplex PCR; TCRdb's copy has only in-frame clones and leaves some out. The sample yields tens of thousands of clones, 80% to 85% seen once. Sample: blood. The receptors stem from a person aged 18 to 70 in good health.

The V and J genes are TRBV7-2 and TRBJ2-7, with 10 bases fitting TRBD2. Losses at the gene ends were 6 bases for V and 3 bases for J; bases not matched to a gene: 8. CDR1 SGHTA and CDR2 FQGNSA come from the germline V gene. CDR3 size: 15 residues. CDR3 in amino acids: CASSPTSGMGYEQYF. In DNA, the CDR3 is TGTGCCAGCAGTCCAACTAGCGGGATGGGCTACGAGCAGTACTTC.

V gene TRBV7-9 combines with J gene TRBJ2-1; D uncertain. CDR3 size: 14 residues. V lost 5 bases and J 1 base, leaving 9 bases between the germline ends. The germline V gene encodes CDR1 SEHNR and CDR2 FQNEAQ (reference sequence). The CDR3 DNA sequence: TGTGCCAGCAGCGTCTTAGGGTCCTACAATGAGCAGTTCTTC. Translated: CASSVLGSYNEQFF.

The rearrangement joins TRBV5-1 to TRBJ2-3, with 8 bases fitting TRBD2. This CDR3 region has 13 residues. Looked up from germline, CDR1 is SGHRS and CDR2 is YFSETQ. Unmatched junction bases numbered 9, after V lost 10 bases and J lost 5 bases. The CDR3 nucleotides read TGCGCCGGAAGAGCGGGAGACGGAGATACGCAGTATTTT. Translated, it gives CAGRAGDGDTQYF.

CDR3 DNA: TGTGCCAGCAGCTTAGACGGGAGCAGTGATTGGACCCAGTACTTC. Encoded protein: CASSLDGSSDWTQYF. This chain uses TRBV7-2 with TRBJ2-5; maybe TRBD2 (6 bases). The length of the CDR3 is 15 residues. V shed 1 base and J shed 7 bases, with 16 bases lying between them. From germline, CDR1 is SGHTA and CDR2 FQGNSA.